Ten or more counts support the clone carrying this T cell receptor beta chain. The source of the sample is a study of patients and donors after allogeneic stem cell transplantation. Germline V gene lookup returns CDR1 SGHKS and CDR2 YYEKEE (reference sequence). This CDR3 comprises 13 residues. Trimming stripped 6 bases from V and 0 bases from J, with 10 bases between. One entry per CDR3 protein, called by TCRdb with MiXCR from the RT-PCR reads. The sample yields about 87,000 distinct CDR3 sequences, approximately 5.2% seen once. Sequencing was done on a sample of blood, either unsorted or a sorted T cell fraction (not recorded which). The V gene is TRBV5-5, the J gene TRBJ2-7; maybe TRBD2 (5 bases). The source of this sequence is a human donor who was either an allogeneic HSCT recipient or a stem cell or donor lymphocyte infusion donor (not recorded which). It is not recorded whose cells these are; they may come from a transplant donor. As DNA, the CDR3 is TGTGCCAGCACGGCGAGGGACTCCTACGAGCAGTACTTC. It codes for CASTARDSYEQYF.